This T cell receptor beta chain was found in a study of blood T cell repertoires in COVID-19. About the study: Whether acute or convalescent, the COVID-19 samples came from the United States, Italy and Spain. Sources were T cells, B-cell-depleted T cells, or PBMCs; the material itself was cDNA or gDNA.

The CDR3 covers 13 residues. V lost 5 bases to trimming and J lost 6 bases; unmatched junction nucleotides: 6. Germline-derived CDR1 and CDR2 are SNHLY and FYNNEI. Per the original data handling: Using reference gene primer amplification, nucleated cell counts were estimated. Using immunoSEQ multiplex PCR, the repertoire was profiled, and TCRdb retains in-frame clones only, with some absent. That table supplies the V and J calls and clone size; D and trimming were determined from the DNA. Among approximately 140,000 clones, 80% were seen once, and the ten largest hold 10% to 15%. The V gene is TRBV2, the J gene TRBJ1-2, with 7 bases identical to TRBD1. Sequenced: peripheral blood. The clonotype comes from a man between 60 and 75 years old with active or convalescent COVID-19. Here the CDR3 reads CASSQTGLDGYTF. CDR3 nucleotide sequence: TGTGCCAGCAGTCAGACAGGGTTGGATGGCTACACCTTC. The full variable domain, with the rest looked up from reference TRBV2 and TRBJ1-2, is EPEVTQTPSHQVTQMGQEVILRCVPISNHLYFYWYRQILGQKVEFLVSFYNNEISEKSEIFDDQFSVERPDGSNFTLKIRSTKLEDSAMYFCASSQTGLDGYTFGSGTRLTVV.